This is a list of T cell receptor beta chains from one sample in a study of cytomegalovirus exposure and HLA in healthy donors. Assay: immunoSEQ multiplex PCR; the TCRdb copy retains only in-frame clones and omits some. The profile shows some 80,000 clones, about 78% of them singletons. The sample comprised PBMCs. The receptors derive from a man in his late teens or twenties in good health and CMV-seropositive. CDR3s include the opening cysteine and the closing phenylalanine or tryptophan. Clone size is not always given. Where it is, it says once, few, many or a class for expanded clones.

>once|17|TRBV13
CASSLLLRGQGEGGYTF
>.|16|TRBV4-1
CASSQDLGGLPYEQYF
>few|16|TRBV4-2
CASSYNRWGQGYEQYF
>.|13|TRBV5-8
CASSLGFLSGYTF
>few|14|TRBV5-1
CASSSGQGNNEQFF
>.|13|TRBV28
CATTGGDTDTQYF
>once|13|TRBV29-1
CSVGGLSNQPQHF
>.|19|TRBV9
CASSAETETRASSGNTIYF
>.|15|TRBV14
CASSQLAGDSYEQYF
>.|11|TRBV9
CASSSGNTIYF
>few|15|TRBV28
CASSLKRLLSDTQYF
>.|12|TRBV29-1
CSVEGRGYGYTF
>few|16|TRBV9
CASSDGLAGASDTQYF
>.|15|TRBV6-5
CASSYRGLLNTEAFF
>few|13|TRBV29-1
CSVSDTGAYEQYF
>.|16|TRBV5-1
CASSLTGQGAAGELFF
>.|12|TRBV5-8
CASRAQAGELFF
>.|15|TRBV11-1
CASSYRTGRLYGYTF
>.|15|TRBV12-5
CAPPLGACGANVLTF
>.|13|TRBV16
CASSHSNTGELFF
>few|14|TRBV28
CATAGTSGRNEQFF
>.|17|TRBV7-6
CASSLDPRRASSYEQYF
>.|13|TRBV9
CASSVGGRTEAFF
>.|14|TRBV18
CASSPPRQGYEQYF
>.|15|TRBV27
CASTLSGTGSYEQYF
>.|14|TRBV7-9
CASSQGQVGETQYF
>few|14|TRBV7-8
CASSLSRGNTEAFF
>few|13|TRBV6-1
CASKRGINEKLFF
>.|16|TRBV2
CASSDQAGYSNQPQHF
>.|19|TRBV29-1
CSVYLGAGGPPHSYNEQFF
>.|16|TRBV28
CASMGAGAESNTEAFF
>once|15|TRBV10-2
CASSALAGSYNEQFF
>.|15|TRBV7-9
CASSPRQYPNYGYTF
>few|14|TRBV7-9
CASTPGSSGNTIYF
>.|17|TRBV7-2
CASSRDRLAGGHETQYF
>.|16|TRBV2
CASSEILFFLRNTIYF
>few|15|TRBV4-1
CASSQAGTGAYEQYF
>few|14|TRBV10-3
CAISDNGLGTEAFF
>.|15|TRBV6-5
CASSKDRGRDEKLFF
>.|13|TRBV13
CASSLKGAGELFF
>.|14|TRBV6-1
CASCTGGGWETQYF
>.|14|TRBV10-2
CASNPGLGNYEQYF
>once|12|TRBV6-5
CASTPGGNIQYF